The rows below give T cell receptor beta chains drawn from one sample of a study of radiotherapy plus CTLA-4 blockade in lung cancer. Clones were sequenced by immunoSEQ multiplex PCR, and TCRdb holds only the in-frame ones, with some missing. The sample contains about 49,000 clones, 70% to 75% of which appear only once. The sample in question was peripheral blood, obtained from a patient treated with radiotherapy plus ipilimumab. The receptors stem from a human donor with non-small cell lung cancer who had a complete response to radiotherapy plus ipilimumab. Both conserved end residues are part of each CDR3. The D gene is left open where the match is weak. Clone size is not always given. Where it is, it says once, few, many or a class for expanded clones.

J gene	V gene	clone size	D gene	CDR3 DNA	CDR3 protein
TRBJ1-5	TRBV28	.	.	TGTGCCAGCAGTAGATGGGGCCCTCCCAATCAGCCCCAGCATTTT	CASSRWGPPNQPQHF
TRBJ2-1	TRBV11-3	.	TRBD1	TGTGCCAGCAGCTCTTGGGACAGACACAATGAGCAGTTCTTC	CASSSWDRHNEQFF
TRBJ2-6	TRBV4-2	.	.	TGTGCCAGCAGCCAAGAGGTAGGGGCAGGGGCCAACGTCCTGACTTTC	CASSQEVGAGANVLTF
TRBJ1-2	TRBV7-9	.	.	TGTGCCAGCAGCTTGGGGGGAACTAACTATGGCTACACCTTC	CASSLGGTNYGYTF
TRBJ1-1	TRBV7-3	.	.	TGTGCCAGCAGCTTTTCCCCTCTCGCTGAAGCTTTCTTT	CASSFSPLAEAFF
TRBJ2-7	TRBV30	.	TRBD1	TGTGCCTGGGAAGGACAGGGATCCTCCTACGAGCAGTACTTC	CAWEGQGSSYEQYF
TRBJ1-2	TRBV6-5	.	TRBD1	TGTGCCAGCAGTTACCTCCGGACAGGAAAGGGCTATGGCTACACCTTC	CASSYLRTGKGYGYTF
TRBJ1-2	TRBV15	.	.	TGTGCCACCAGCACCGACACAGGGTATGGCTACACCTTC	CATSTDTGYGYTF
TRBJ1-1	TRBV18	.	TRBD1	TGTGCCAGCTCGCGGACAGGGGGTTGGAACACTGAAGCTTTCTTT	CASSRTGGWNTEAFF
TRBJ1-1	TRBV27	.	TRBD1	TGTGCCAGCAGTCTCCTCCGGGACAGGGGGGCTGAAGCTTTCTTT	CASSLLRDRGAEAFF
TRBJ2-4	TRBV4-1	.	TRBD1	TGCGCCAGCAGCCAAGATTCAGGGGGCGCCCCCAAAAACATTCAGTACTTC	CASSQDSGGAPKNIQYF
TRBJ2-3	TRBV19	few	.	TGTGCCAGTAGTATCGAGGGCGGAGGGTTAGATACGCAGTATTTT	CASSIEGGGLDTQYF
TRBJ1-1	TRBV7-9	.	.	TGTGCCAGCAGCCCGAATAGGGCAGGGAGGGACACTGAAGCTTTCTTT	CASSPNRAGRDTEAFF
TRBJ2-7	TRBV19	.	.	TGTGCCAGTAGTATTGTCCAGGGGAGCTCCTACGAGCAGTACTTC	CASSIVQGSSYEQYF
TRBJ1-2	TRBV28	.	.	TGTGCCAGCACTTCAGGGTATGTCTATGGCTACACCTTC	CASTSGYVYGYTF
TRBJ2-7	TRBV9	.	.	TGTGCCAGCAGCGCAGGGGTGGAGCAGTACTTC	CASSAGVEQYF
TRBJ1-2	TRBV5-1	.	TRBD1	TGCGCCAGCAGCCTTCTGGCGCAGGGGGCTGAGCACACCTTC	CASSLLAQGAEHTF
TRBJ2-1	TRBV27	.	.	TGTGCCAGCAGTTTAAAACTAACAAGCTCCTACAATGAGCAGTTCTTC	CASSLKLTSSYNEQFF
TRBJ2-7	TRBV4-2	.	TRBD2	TGTGCCAGCAGCCGGGCTGGGACTAGCGCCCGGTACGAGCAGTACTTC	CASSRAGTSARYEQYF
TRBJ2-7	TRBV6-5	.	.	TGTGCCAGCAACTATGAGCAGTACTTC	CASNYEQYF
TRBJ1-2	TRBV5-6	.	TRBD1	TGTGCCAGCAGCAGTCCAGGGGGCAGCTATGGCTACACCTTC	CASSSPGGSYGYTF
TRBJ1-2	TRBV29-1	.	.	TGCAGCGTCGCGGGGAAATCAGCTCTTAACTATGGCTACACCTTC	CSVAGKSALNYGYTF
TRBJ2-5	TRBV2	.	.	TGTGCCAGCCTTGAGGGCCCAGAGACCCAGTACTTC	CASLEGPETQYF
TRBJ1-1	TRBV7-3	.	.	TGTGCCAGCAGCCGACAGGAGAACACTGAAGCTTTCTTT	CASSRQENTEAFF
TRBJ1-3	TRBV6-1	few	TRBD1	TGTGCCAGCAGTGAGGGGCCAGGGGGAAGCTCTGGAAACACCATATATTTT	CASSEGPGGSSGNTIYF
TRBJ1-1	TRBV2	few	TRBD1	TGTGCCAGCAGCGTTGACAGGGGGCGCGAAGCTTTCTTT	CASSVDRGREAFF
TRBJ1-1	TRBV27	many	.	TGTGCCAGCAGTTTATCCGGGGGTCACACTGAAGCTTTCTTT	CASSLSGGHTEAFF
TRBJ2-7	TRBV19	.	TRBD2	TGTGCCAGTAGTGAAACTAGCGGGGGAACCTACGAGCAGTACTTC	CASSETSGGTYEQYF
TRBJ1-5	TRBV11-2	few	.	TGTGCCAGCAGCTTAAATGCGGGTCAGAATCAGCCCCAGCATTTT	CASSLNAGQNQPQHF
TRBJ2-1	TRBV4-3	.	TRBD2	TGCGCCAGCAGCCCGGGACTAGCGTGGTTCAATGAGCAGTTCTTC	CASSPGLAWFNEQFF
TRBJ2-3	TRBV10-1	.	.	TGCGCCAGCAGTGAGTCGCTCCCCGGTACGCAGTATTTT	CASSESLPGTQYF
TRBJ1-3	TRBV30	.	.	TGTGCCAGCAAGAGCTCTGGAAACACCATATATTTT	CASKSSGNTIYF
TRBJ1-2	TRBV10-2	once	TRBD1	TGCGCCAGCAGTACCGGGACAGGGGGCTTTCGTGGCTACACCTTC	CASSTGTGGFRGYTF
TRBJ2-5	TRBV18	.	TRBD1	TGTGCCAGCTCACACCGGACAGGGGGCCAACTCCAAGAGACCCAGTACTTC	CASSHRTGGQLQETQYF
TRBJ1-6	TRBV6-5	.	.	TGTGCCAGCAGTTACTACAAAAATTCACCCCTCCACTTT	CASSYYKNSPLHF
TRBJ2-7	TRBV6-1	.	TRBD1	TGTGCCAGCAGGGACAGGGTCTTCGAGCAGTACTTC	CASRDRVFEQYF
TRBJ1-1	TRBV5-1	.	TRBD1	TGCGCCAGCAGCTTGAGCAGGGGGCTCTTGAACACTGAAGCTTTCTTT	CASSLSRGLLNTEAFF
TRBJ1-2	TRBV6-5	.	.	TGTGCCAGCAGTTTGGACAGCTGGGGCTACACCTTC	CASSLDSWGYTF
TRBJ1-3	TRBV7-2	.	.	TGTGCCAGCAGCTTAGCGCTTAGCTCTGGAAACACCATATATTTT	CASSLALSSGNTIYF
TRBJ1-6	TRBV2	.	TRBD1	TGTGCCAGCAGCTGGGGACAGGGGGCTTCACCCCTCCACTTT	CASSWGQGASPLHF
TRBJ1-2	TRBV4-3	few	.	TGCGCCAGCAGCCAAACGGACATCTACTTGCAAGCTAACTATGGCTACACCTTC	CASSQTDIYLQANYGYTF
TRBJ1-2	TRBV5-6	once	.	TGTGCCAGCAGCTTGGCACAGCCCTATGTCGGCTACACCTTC	CASSLAQPYVGYTF
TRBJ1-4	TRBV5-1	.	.	TGCGCCAGCAGCTTGGAGGGGACACGGACTGAAAAACTGTTTTTT	CASSLEGTRTEKLFF
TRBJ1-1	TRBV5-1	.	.	TGCGCCAGCAGCTCAGGACAGCCGAACACTGAAGCTTTCTTT	CASSSGQPNTEAFF
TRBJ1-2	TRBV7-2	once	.	TGTGCCAGCAGCTTAGTACGGGGGTCGGAAGGCTACACCTTC	CASSLVRGSEGYTF